The 25 T cell receptor beta chains below come from one sample, sequenced in a study of control samples from healthy donors and cancer patients. The assay was immunoSEQ multiplex PCR, and TCRdb's table has in-frame clones only and misses some. The repertoire consists of 150,000 or so clones, with about 91% occurring once and the leading ten covering approximately 1.6%. The sequenced material came from blood. The receptors were gathered from a man in his late teens or twenties in good health.

The V and J genes are TRBV7-2 and TRBJ2-3, with D uncertain. The CDR3 runs to 14 residues. Germline V gives CDR1 SGHTA, CDR2 FQGNSA. Trimming took 3 bases from V and 0 from J, leaving 7 bases between them. The CDR3 DNA sequence: TGTGCCAGCAGCTTGCGGTTTAGCACAGATACGCAGTATTTT. Translating gives CASSLRFSTDTQYF.

J is TRBJ1-5 and V is TRBV19; the match to TRBD1 covers 8 bases. The CDR3 totals 13 residues. The trim removed 5 bases at V and 4 bases at J, leaving 1 base unmatched. Per the germline V gene, CDR1 is LNHDA and CDR2 is SQIVND (reference sequence). The chain's CDR3 is CASSHRGNQPQHF. CDR3 DNA sequence: TGTGCCAGTAGTCACAGGGGGAATCAGCCCCAGCATTTT.

The rearrangement uses TRBV28 and TRBJ2-1; D is possibly TRBD1 (5 bases). Between the trimmed V and J ends, which lost 5 bases and 3 bases, there was a span of 8 bases. Germline V gene data show CDR1 as MDHEN and CDR2 as SYDVKM. The CDR3 extends over 13 amino acids. This CDR3 reads CASSGANYNEQFF. CDR3 nucleotide sequence: TGTGCCAGCAGTGGGGCCAACTACAATGAGCAGTTCTTC.

The chain links TRBV20-1 to TRBJ2-5; D is ambiguous. V was cut by 8 bases and J by 4 bases, with 11 bases left in between. Germline V gene sequence: CDR1 DFQATT, CDR2 SNEGSKA (reference sequence). The CDR3 length is 11 residues. The CDR3 DNA reads TGCAGTAGGAGTAGGGTAGAGACCCAGTACTTC. This codes for CSRSRVETQYF.

This clone was counted a single time. This chain uses TRBV4-2 with TRBJ2-3, with TRBD2 identical over 11 bases. Germline V gene data show CDR1 as LGHNA and CDR2 as YNFKEQ. Losses at the gene ends were 0 bases for V and 5 bases for J; bases not matched to a gene: 4. This CDR3 comprises 16 residues. The CDR3 is CASSQDRLAGGDTQYF. The DNA of the CDR3 is TGTGCCAGCAGCCAAGATAGGCTAGCGGGGGGAGATACGCAGTATTTT.

The CDR3 reads CAWTDTSGYEQYF. The CDR3 DNA reads TGTGCCTGGACCGATACTAGCGGTTACGAGCAGTACTTC. This chain joins TRBV30 and TRBJ2-7, with 8 bases matching TRBD2. V shed 4 bases and J 4 bases; nucleotides not matched to a gene: 6. CDR1 and CDR2 from the germline V gene are GTSNPN and SVGIG (reference sequence). CDR3 length: 13 residues.

This chain joins TRBV6-5 and TRBJ2-7; TRBD2 might be the D (5 bases). V lost 6 bases and J 3 bases, leaving 12 bases between the germline ends. The germline V gene has CDR1 MNHEY and CDR2 SVGAGI. This CDR3 is built from 13 residues. The CDR3 region is CASRRTASYEQYF. The CDR3, as DNA: TGTGCCAGCAGGAGGACTGCAAGCTACGAGCAGTACTTC.

The rearrangement uses TRBV5-4 and TRBJ2-7, with D possibly TRBD2 on 6 matching bases. CDR1 and CDR2 (germline): SGHNT, YYREEE (reference sequence). The CDR3 is 14 amino acids. V shed 4 bases and J shed 2 bases, with 13 bases lying between them. CDR3 sequence: CASSTGTSAYEQYF. In DNA form, the CDR3 reads TGTGCCAGCAGCACCGGGACTTCCGCCTACGAGCAGTACTTC.

V and J are TRBV30 and TRBJ2-1; 7 bases align to TRBD2. Unmatched junction bases numbered 4, after V lost 2 bases and J lost 0 bases. The CDR3 totals 15 residues. CDR1 GTSNPN and CDR2 SVGIG come from the germline V gene (reference sequence). This chain's CDR3 is CAWSHGGSSYNEQFF. CDR3 bases: TGTGCCTGGAGTCACGGGGGGAGCTCCTACAATGAGCAGTTCTTC.

The chain is built from TRBV5-5 and TRBJ1-6, with TRBD1 as a possible D gene (6 bases). Germline CDR1 SGHKS, CDR2 YYEKEE (reference sequence). This CDR3 contains 15 residues. V gave up 0 bases and J gave up 7 bases, with 11 bases separating them. The CDR3 DNA follows: TGTGCCAGCAGCTTGGAGGGGGGACCCAATTCACCCCTCCACTTT. Its protein is CASSLEGGPNSPLHF.

This clone was observed once. The chain links TRBV9 to TRBJ2-1; 9 nucleotides match TRBD2. The CDR3 sequence is 17 residues long. Germline assignment: CDR1 SGDLS and CDR2 YYNGEE. The J segment lost 9 bases and the V segment lost 0 bases, leaving 13 bases of the junction unmatched. CDR3: CASSVGGGGANWVEQFF. The DNA for the CDR3 is TGTGCCAGCAGCGTAGGAGGCGGGGGGGCCAATTGGGTTGAGCAGTTCTTC.

The chain is built from TRBV27 and TRBJ1-2; no definite D call. V was trimmed by 4 bases and J by 8 bases, leaving 14 bases between them. CDR3 length equals 13 residues. The germline V gene encodes CDR1 MNHEY and CDR2 SMNVEV (reference sequence). The CDR3 loop reads CASSSWEGEGYTF. CDR3 DNA sequence: TGTGCCAGCAGTTCCTGGGAAGGCGAGGGCTACACCTTC.

The chain uses TRBV7-8 and TRBJ2-5, with TRBD2 identical over 11 bases. V shed 5 bases, J shed 4 bases, and the junction held 15 bases outside the gene matches. Germline V gives CDR1 SGHVS, CDR2 FQNEAQ. The length of the CDR3 is 18 residues. The CDR3 spells CASSRGRLAGGPRETQYF. DNA of the CDR3: TGTGCCAGCAGCCGAGGGCGCTTAGCGGGGGGGCCAAGAGAGACCCAGTACTTC.

The chain links TRBV9 to TRBJ1-6; no clear D. The CDR3 runs to 17 residues. Trimming cost V 4 bases and J 5 bases, with 19 bases left between them. From germline, CDR1 is SGDLS and CDR2 YYNGEE. The CDR3 region has the DNA TGTGCCAGCAGCAACCCCAGGCTAGGGATCGATAATTCACCCCTCCACTTT. It is translated as CASSNPRLGIDNSPLHF.

CDR3 DNA: TGTGCCAGCAGCCCCAAGGGGGGATACGAGCAGTACTTC. Its protein product is CASSPKGGYEQYF. This chain links TRBV21-1 with TRBJ2-7. TRBV21-1 is reported as a pseudogene. The CDR3 is made up of 13 amino acids.

CDR3 protein: CAWSRLQGAEKLFF. CDR3 in DNA: TGTGCCTGGAGTCGTCTACAGGGGGCTGAAAAACTGTTTTTT. The chain combines TRBV30 with TRBJ1-4; TRBD1 matches at 9 bases. The CDR3 is 14 residues long. Germline CDR1 is GTSNPN and CDR2 is SVGIG (reference sequence). The V gene end was trimmed by 2 bases and the J gene end by 7 bases; junction bases not matched to a gene: 5. The full variable domain, its missing parts supplied by reference TRBV30 and TRBJ1-4, is SQTIHQWPATLVQPVGSPLSLECTVEGTSNPNLYWYRQAAGRGLQLLFYSVGIGQISSEVPQNLSASRPQDRQFILSSKKLLLSDSGFYLCAWSRLQGAEKLFFGSGTQLSVL.

The J gene is TRBJ2-3, the V gene TRBV9, with 15 nucleotides matching TRBD2. In germline, CDR1 is SGDLS, CDR2 YYNGEE. The CDR3 runs 16 residues. V was clipped by 4 bases and J by 8 bases; unmatched bases: 8. The CDR3 region is CASSPGTSGGQRTQYF. CDR3 coding DNA: TGTGCCAGCAGCCCGGGGACTAGCGGGGGGCAACGTACGCAGTATTTT.

V usage is TRBV28 and J usage is TRBJ1-2, with no clear D. This CDR3 region has 14 residues. Trimming took off 3 bases at V and 6 bases at J, with 14 bases between the two ends. Germline V gene sequence: CDR1 MDHEN, CDR2 SYDVKM. CDR3 loop: CASSFTVGLNGYTF. The CDR3 DNA sequence: TGTGCCAGCAGTTTCACAGTAGGGTTAAATGGCTACACCTTC.

The CDR3, as DNA: TGTGCCAGCAGCTTACCGGGGCAGGACTATGGCTACACCTTC. Translating gives CASSLPGQDYGYTF. The chain joins TRBV7-9 to TRBJ1-2, with D tentatively TRBD1 (5 bases). Looked up from germline, CDR1 is SEHNR and CDR2 is FQNEAQ (reference sequence). This CDR3 is built from 14 residues. The V and J ends lost 2 bases and 3 bases respectively, with 10 bases between them.

The V call is TRBV6-5, the J call TRBJ1-1, with no clear D. V was trimmed by 7 bases and J by 4 bases, leaving 10 bases between them. Germline V gives CDR1 MNHEY, CDR2 SVGAGI. CDR3 size: 12 residues. The CDR3 reads CASMVAGTEAFF. CDR3 sequence (DNA): TGTGCCAGCATGGTCGCGGGCACTGAAGCTTTCTTT.

V and J are TRBV19 and TRBJ1-1, with 7 bases identical to TRBD1. Germline trimming cut 5 bases from V and 4 bases from J; bases unmatched to any gene: 13. The germline gives CDR1 LNHDA, CDR2 SQIVND (reference sequence). The CDR3 spans 16 residues. In nucleotides, the CDR3 is TGTGCCAGTAGTCCCCCCTTGGGCAGGGGGGGCACTGAAGCTTTCTTT. Translating gives CASSPPLGRGGTEAFF.

The chain recombines TRBV6-1 with TRBJ1-2, with 10 positions matching TRBD1. With 2 bases clipped from V and 4 bases from J, the junction kept 7 bases outside the gene matches. This CDR3 comprises 16 residues. Germline CDR1 MNHNS, CDR2 SASEGT. DNA for the CDR3: TGTGCCAGCAGTGAACAGACAGGGGGCGCAGGCTATGGCTACACCTTC. Translated, it gives CASSEQTGGAGYGYTF.

The CDR3 here is CASSLESGDEQYF. In DNA, the CDR3 is TGTGCCAGCAGTTTAGAGTCGGGTGACGAGCAGTACTTC. The chain joins TRBV27 to TRBJ2-7; D unresolved. With 2 bases removed from V and 5 bases from J, the gap between germline ends came to 10 bases. Germline loops: CDR1 MNHEY, CDR2 SMNVEV (reference sequence). The CDR3 covers 13 residues.

The V gene is TRBV7-9, the J gene TRBJ1-2, with 8 bases identical to TRBD1. The junction had 13 bases not matched to a gene; V was cut back by 4 bases and J by 3 bases. The CDR3 runs to 17 residues. Germline V gives CDR1 SEHNR, CDR2 FQNEAQ (reference sequence). CDR3 DNA: TGTGCCAGCAGCTCGACAGGGGATCCTCCCTGGGACTATGGCTACACCTTC. Its translation: CASSSTGDPPWDYGYTF.

V and J are TRBV6-6 and TRBJ1-1, with D uncertain. Per the germline V gene, CDR1 is MNHNY and CDR2 is SVGAGI (reference sequence). Trimming cost V 6 bases and J 0 bases, with 8 bases left between them. This CDR3 comprises 13 residues. The CDR3 sequence: CASSLNMNTEAFF. CDR3 in DNA: TGTGCCAGCAGCCTCAACATGAACACTGAAGCTTTCTTT.